This entry concerns a single T cell receptor beta chain. Profiled with immunoSEQ multiplex PCR; TCRdb holds only in-frame clones, not every one. The sample contains over 100,000 clones, approximately 90% of which appear only once. The sample belongs to a study of PD-L1 blockade in urothelial cancer. About the research overall: Patients commenced atezolizumab in 2014, and it was given at 1,200 mg intravenously every 3 weeks.

V lost 4 bases to trimming and J lost 3 bases, with 18 bases between them. Germline assignment: CDR1 LGHNA and CDR2 YNFKEQ. The CDR3 extends over 16 amino acids. Documented time point: peripheral blood 6 weeks after treatment start. The specimen was PBMCs, collected around atezolizumab (anti-PD-L1) treatment. The TCR comes from a man aged 60 to 69 with urothelial cancer. The chain employs TRBV4-2 and TRBJ1-2; TRBD1 is a possible D gene (6 bases). The CDR3 bases are TGTGCCAGCAGCCGACTCGACGGGGGGCGAGACTATGGCTACACCTTC. Protein: CASSRLDGGRDYGYTF.